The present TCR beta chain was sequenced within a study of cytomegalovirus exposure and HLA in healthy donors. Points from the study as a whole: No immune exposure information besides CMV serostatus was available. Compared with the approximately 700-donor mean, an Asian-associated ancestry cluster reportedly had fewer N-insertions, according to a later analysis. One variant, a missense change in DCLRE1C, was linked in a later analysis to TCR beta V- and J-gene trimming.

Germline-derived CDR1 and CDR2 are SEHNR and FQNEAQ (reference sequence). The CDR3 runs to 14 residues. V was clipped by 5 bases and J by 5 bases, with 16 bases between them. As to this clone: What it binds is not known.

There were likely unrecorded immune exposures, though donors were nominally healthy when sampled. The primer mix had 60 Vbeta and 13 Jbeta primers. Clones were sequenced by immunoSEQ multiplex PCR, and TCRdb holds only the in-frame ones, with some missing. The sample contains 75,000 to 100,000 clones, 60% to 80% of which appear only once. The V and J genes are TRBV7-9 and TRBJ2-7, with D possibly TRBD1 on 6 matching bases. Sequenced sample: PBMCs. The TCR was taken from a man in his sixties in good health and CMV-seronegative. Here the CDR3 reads CASSPGNTGNEQYF. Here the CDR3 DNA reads TGTGCCAGCAGCCCTGGAAACACAGGGAACGAGCAGTACTTC. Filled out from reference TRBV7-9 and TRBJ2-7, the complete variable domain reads DTGVSQNPRHKITKRGQNVTFRCDPISEHNRLYWYRQTLGQGPEFLTYFQNEAQLEKSRLLSDRFSAERPKGSFSTLEIQRTEQGDSAMYLCASSPGNTGNEQYFGPGTRLTVT.